The TCR beta chain described here comes from a study of OX40 agonist ivuxolimab in advanced cancers. Study-wide background: Averaging about 60 years in age, with a range of 23 to 79, the cohort was about 86% male. Whole-study findings and limits: No antigen was identified for the clonally expanded peripheral T cells. In the 0.1-3.0 mg/kg groups, partial responders showed among the lowest expansion.

Profiling relied on immunoSEQ multiplex PCR, and the TCRdb table lists in-frame clones only, not all of them. Of about 24,000 clones in the sample, 75% to 90% were seen once. The CDR3 runs 12 residues. V lost 1 base and J lost 4, with 5 bases in between. Per the germline V gene, CDR1 is GTSNPN and CDR2 is SVGIG (reference sequence). This clone has just one count. Its specificity is unknown. The TCR originated in an adult with an advanced solid tumor such as melanoma, head and neck, liver or kidney cancer. V gene TRBV30 combines with J gene TRBJ1-3; unclear D gene. The sample in question was CD4+ or CD8+ T cells sorted from blood, obtained in a trial of the OX40 agonist ivuxolimab. CDR3 sequence reads: CAWSERGNTIYF. The CDR3 DNA is TGTGCCTGGAGTGAAAGAGGAAACACCATATATTTT.